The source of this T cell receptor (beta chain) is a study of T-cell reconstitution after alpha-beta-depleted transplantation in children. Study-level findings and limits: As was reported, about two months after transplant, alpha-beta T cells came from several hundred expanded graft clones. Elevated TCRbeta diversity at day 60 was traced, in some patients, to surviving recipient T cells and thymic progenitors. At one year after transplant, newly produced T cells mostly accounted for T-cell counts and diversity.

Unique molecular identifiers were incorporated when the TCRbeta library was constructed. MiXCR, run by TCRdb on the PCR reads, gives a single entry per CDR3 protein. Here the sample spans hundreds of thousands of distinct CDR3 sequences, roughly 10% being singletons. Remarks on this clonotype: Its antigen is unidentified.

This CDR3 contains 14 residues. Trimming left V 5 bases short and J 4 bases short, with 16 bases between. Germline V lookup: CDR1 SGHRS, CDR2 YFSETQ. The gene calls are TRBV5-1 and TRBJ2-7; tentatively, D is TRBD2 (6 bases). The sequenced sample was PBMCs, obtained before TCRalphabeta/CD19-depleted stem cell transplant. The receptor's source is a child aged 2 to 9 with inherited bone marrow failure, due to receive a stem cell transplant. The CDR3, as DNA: TGCGCCAGCAGACCCCACGGGACTCTATACGAGCAGTACTTC. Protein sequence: CASRPHGTLYEQYF.